What follows are 9 T cell receptor beta chains derived from one specimen sequenced in a study of post-analysis software for immune sequencing data (dated by TCRdb to the mid-2010s). What these receptors recognize is not known. Library creation used PCR. Sequencing instrument: Illumina HiSeq 2500. Unique molecular identifiers were incorporated into TCR beta cDNA libraries to reduce PCR and sequencing biases. Starting from the raw public reads, TCRdb applied fastp trimming at Q25, assembled clones with MiXCR and retained in-frame beta chains. Every entry covers one CDR3 protein and lists the most common genes and DNA from its rows. This sample lists about 430,000 distinct CDR3 sequences; 30% to 40% were detected once. Approximately 7.6% of the sample is in the top ten clones. What the authors observed across the whole study: Patients showed significantly higher frequencies than controls for several TRBV segments, among them TRBV5-6, TRBV5-1 and TRBV20-1.

The sequencing sample was made of blood. The receptors were gathered from a girl aged 2-10 years with multiple sclerosis.

This clonotype has just one count. V and J are TRBV3-1 and TRBJ2-4; D gene uncertain. With the DNA end fitting TRBJ2-5 better, the J assignment may be wrong. Germline CDR1 reads LGHDT; CDR2 reads YNNKEL (reference sequence). This CDR3 region has 13 residues. The CDR3 region is CASSQVDLETQYF. CDR3 nucleotide sequence: TGTGCCAGCAGCCAAGTTGATCTAGAGACCCAGTACTTC.

This clonotype was recorded at least ten times. The J gene is TRBJ1-4, the V gene TRBV28; D is unresolved. This CDR3 spans 14 amino acids. Looked up from germline, CDR1 is MDHEN and CDR2 is SYDVKM. V was shortened by 4 bases and J by 0 bases, with 6 bases between the two germline ends. Written as DNA, the CDR3 is TGTGCCAGCAGTTCAACTGCAACTAATGAAAAACTGTTTTTT. Protein product: CASSSTATNEKLFF. Based on the CDR3 plus reference TRBV28 and TRBJ1-4, the full variable domain is DVKVTQSSRYLVKRTGEKVFLECVQDMDHENMFWYRQDPGLGLRLIYFSYDVKMKEKGDIPEGYSVSREKKERFSLILESASTNQTSMYLCASSSTATNEKLFFGSGTQLSVL.

The CDR3 nucleotides are TGTGCCAGCAGCTTAAACTTCGGGCGGGTTTCACCCCTCCACTTT. Residues: CASSLNFGRVSPLHF. The genes are TRBV7-3 and TRBJ1-6; no clear D. CDR3 length: 15 amino acids. CDR1 and CDR2 from the germline V gene are SGHTA and FQGTGA. Trimming cost V 1 base and J 9 bases, with 13 bases left between them.

This clonotype is a singleton in its sample. The chain is built from TRBV28 and TRBJ1-5; D call uncertain. Germline V gene lookup returns CDR1 MDHEN and CDR2 SYDVKM. V dropped 5 bases and J dropped 11 bases, with 13 bases sitting between them. This CDR3 is 12 amino acids long. This chain's CDR3 is CASSPGRVAQHF. DNA for the CDR3: TGTGCCAGCAGTCCCGGGAGAGTGGCCCAGCATTTT.

The table lists this clonotype with a few counts. CDR3 loop: CSAYTTDSYNEQFF. As DNA, the CDR3 is TGCAGTGCTTACACCACCGACTCCTACAATGAGCAGTTCTTC. The J gene is TRBJ2-1, the V gene TRBV20-1, with D uncertain. Germline CDR1 DFQATT, CDR2 SNEGSKA (reference sequence). This CDR3 has 14 amino acids. Trimming stripped 5 bases from V and 0 bases from J, with 11 bases between.

The J gene is TRBJ2-7, the V gene TRBV12-3 or TRBV12-4, with a possible D match to TRBD1 (5 bases). The CDR3 spans 15 residues. The V gene lost 10 bases and the J gene lost 5 bases, with 24 bases spanning the gap. The CDR3 protein is CANSPGNSACDEQYF. The DNA of the CDR3 is TGTGCCAACAGCCCAGGGAATTCAGCTTGCGACGAGCAGTACTTC.

Only a few counts were recorded for this clonotype. The rearrangement links TRBV25-1 to TRBJ2-7; perhaps D is TRBD1 or TRBD2 (5 bases each). Germline-derived CDR1 and CDR2 are MGHDK and SYGVNS. The CDR3 extends over 15 amino acids. V was pared by 4 bases and J by 2 bases, with 15 bases between. CDR3 region: CASSVRRGTTYEQYF. The CDR3 DNA is TGTGCCAGCAGTGTCCGACGGGGCACTACCTACGAGCAGTACTTC.

Many counts were recorded for this clonotype. The V and J genes are TRBV29-1 and TRBJ2-5; D gene uncertain. The V and J ends lost 7 bases and 5 bases respectively, with 23 bases between them. The CDR3 has 15 residues. Germline V gives CDR1 SQVTM, CDR2 ANQGSEA. The CDR3 DNA reads as TGCAGCGCCCGGTTCTACGCCCCTAAGGCCGAGACCCAGTACTTC. This codes for CSARFYAPKAETQYF.

The chain's CDR3 is CAISGGETGGDYEQYF. The CDR3 region has the DNA TGTGCCATCAGTGGAGGAGAAACAGGGGGAGATTACGAGCAGTACTTC. V usage is TRBV10-3 and J usage is TRBJ2-7; 8 nucleotides match TRBD1. CDR3 length: 16 residues. Germline values: CDR1 ENHRY, CDR2 SYGVKD. The ends lost 4 bases at V and 4 bases at J; junction bases unmatched: 12.